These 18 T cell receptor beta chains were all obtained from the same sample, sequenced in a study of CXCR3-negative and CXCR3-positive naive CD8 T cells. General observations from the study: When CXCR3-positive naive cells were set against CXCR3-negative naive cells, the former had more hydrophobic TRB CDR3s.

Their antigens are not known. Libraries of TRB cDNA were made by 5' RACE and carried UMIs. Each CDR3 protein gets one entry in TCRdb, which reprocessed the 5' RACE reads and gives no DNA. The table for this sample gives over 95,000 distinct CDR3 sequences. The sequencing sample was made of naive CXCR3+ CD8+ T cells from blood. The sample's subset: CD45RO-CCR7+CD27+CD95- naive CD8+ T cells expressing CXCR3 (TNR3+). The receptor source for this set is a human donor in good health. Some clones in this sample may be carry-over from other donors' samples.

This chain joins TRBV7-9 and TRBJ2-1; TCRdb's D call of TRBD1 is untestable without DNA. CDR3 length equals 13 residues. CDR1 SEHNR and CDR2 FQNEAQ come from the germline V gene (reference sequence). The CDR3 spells CASSLSTTGEQFF.

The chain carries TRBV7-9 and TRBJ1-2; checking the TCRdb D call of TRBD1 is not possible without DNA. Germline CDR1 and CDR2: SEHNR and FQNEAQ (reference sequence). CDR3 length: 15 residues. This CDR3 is CASSPRTGVGYGYTF.

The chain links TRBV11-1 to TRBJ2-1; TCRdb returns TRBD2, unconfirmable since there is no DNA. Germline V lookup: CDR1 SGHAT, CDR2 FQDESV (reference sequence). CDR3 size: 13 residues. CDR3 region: CASSPPYPNEQFF.

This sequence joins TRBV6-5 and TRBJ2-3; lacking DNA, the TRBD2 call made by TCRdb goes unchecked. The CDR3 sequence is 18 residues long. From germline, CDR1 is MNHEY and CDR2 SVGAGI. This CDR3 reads CASSQGGWENPSTDTQYF.

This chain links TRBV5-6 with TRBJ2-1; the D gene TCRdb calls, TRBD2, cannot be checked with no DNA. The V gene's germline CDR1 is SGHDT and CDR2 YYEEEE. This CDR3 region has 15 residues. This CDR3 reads CASSLGAGGNNEQFF.

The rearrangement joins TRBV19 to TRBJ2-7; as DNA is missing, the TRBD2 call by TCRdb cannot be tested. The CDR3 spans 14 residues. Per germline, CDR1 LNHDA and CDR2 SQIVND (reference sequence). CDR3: CASSTSGGNYEQYF.

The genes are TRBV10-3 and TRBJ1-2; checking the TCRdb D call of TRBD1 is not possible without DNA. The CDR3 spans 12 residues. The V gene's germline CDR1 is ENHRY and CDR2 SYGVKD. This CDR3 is CAISEGTYGYTF.

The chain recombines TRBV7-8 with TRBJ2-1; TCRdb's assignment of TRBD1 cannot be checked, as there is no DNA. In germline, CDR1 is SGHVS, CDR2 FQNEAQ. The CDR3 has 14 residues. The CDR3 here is CASSSGQGFNEQFF.

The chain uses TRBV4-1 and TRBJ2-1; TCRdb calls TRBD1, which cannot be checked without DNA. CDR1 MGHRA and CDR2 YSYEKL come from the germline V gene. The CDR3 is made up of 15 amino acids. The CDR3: CASSHSFTGMNEQFF.

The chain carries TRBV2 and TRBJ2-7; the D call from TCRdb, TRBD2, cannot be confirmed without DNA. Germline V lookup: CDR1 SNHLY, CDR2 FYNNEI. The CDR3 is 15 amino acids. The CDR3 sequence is CASSTGTREAYEQYF.

CDR3: CASSRGRTAYNEQFF. This chain uses TRBV23-1 with TRBJ2-1; TCRdb proposes TRBD1, but this gene call is untestable without DNA. TRBV23-1 is filed as an ORF, its function uncertain. The CDR3 length is 15 residues.

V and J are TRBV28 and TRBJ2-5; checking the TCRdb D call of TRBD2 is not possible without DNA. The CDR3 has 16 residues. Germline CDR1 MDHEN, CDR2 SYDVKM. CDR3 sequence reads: CASSLFSGGPQETQYF.

The CDR3: CATSRDERELVETQYF. The chain couples TRBV15 to TRBJ2-5; TCRdb gives TRBD2 as the D gene, but with no DNA this cannot be confirmed. Germline V CDR1 and CDR2: LNHNV, YYDKDF (reference sequence). The CDR3 runs 16 residues.

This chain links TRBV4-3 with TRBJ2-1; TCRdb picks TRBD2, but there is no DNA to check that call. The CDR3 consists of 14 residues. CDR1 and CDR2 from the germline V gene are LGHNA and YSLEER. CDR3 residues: CASSQERGNNEQFF.

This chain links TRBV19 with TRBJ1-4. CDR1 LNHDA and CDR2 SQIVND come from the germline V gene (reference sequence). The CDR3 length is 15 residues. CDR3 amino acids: CASSMSGLLGEKLFF.

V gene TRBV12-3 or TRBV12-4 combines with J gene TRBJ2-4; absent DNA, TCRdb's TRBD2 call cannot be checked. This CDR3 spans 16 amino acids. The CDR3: CASSSPIAGGKNIQYF.

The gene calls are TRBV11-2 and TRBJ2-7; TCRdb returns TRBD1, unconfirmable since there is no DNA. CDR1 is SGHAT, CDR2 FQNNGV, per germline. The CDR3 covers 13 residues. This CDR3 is CASSMTVGYEQYF. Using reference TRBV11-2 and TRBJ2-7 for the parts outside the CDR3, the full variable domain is EAGVAQSPRYKIIEKRQSVAFWCNPISGHATLYWYQQILGQGPKLLIQFQNNGVVDDSQLPKDRFSAERLKGVDSTLKIQPAKLEDSAVYLCASSMTVGYEQYFGPGTRLTVT.

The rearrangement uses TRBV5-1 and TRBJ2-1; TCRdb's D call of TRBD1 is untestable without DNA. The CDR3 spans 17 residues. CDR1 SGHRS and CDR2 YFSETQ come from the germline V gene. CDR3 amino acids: CATRTGEFTDLQNEQFF.